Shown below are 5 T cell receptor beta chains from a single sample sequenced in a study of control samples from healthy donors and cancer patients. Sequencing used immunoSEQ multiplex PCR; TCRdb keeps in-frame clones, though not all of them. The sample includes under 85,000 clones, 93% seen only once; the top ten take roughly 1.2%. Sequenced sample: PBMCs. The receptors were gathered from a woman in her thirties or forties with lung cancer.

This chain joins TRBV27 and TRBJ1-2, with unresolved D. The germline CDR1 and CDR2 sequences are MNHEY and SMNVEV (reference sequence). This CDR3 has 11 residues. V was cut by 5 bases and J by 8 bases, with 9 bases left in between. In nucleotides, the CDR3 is TGTGCCAGCAGTGGATTGGGCGGCTACACCTTC. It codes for CASSGLGGYTF.

In DNA, the CDR3 is TGTGCCAGCAGTGACAGGGGCCAGAGCTCCTACAATGAGCAGTTCTTC. Amino acids: CASSDRGQSSYNEQFF. The chain combines TRBV25-1 with TRBJ2-1; possible D gene TRBD1, 6 bases. CDR3 length: 16 amino acids. Germline-derived CDR1 and CDR2 are MGHDK and SYGVNS. V was trimmed by 3 bases and J by 0 bases, leaving 12 bases between them.

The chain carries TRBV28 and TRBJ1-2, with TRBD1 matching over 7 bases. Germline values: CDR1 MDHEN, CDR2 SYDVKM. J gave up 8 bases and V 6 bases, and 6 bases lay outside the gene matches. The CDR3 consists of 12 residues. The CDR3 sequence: CASSITGVGYTF. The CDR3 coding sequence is TGTGCCAGCAGCATCACAGGGGTCGGCTACACCTTC.

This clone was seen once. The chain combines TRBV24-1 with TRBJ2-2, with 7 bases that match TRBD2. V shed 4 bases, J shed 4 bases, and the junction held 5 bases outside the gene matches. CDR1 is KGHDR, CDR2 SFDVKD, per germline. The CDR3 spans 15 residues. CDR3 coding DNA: TGTGCCACCAGTGAGGGGCGGGGGTTCACCGGGGAGCTGTTTTTT. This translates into CATSEGRGFTGELFF.

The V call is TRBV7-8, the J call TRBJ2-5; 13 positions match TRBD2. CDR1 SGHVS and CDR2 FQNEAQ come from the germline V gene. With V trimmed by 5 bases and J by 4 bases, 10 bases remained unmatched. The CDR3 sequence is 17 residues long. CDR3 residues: CASSKLAGGILGETQYF. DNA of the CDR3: TGTGCCAGCAGCAAACTAGCGGGGGGGATTTTGGGAGAGACCCAGTACTTC.